Below, one T cell receptor beta chain is given with its context. Its antigen remains unknown. Naive CD8 cells, CD45RO-negative and positively selected for CCR7, excluded terminally differentiated effector memory CD45RA+ cells. The method was immunoSEQ multiplex PCR; TCRdb's version includes in-frame clones alone and lacks a portion of them. Here the sample spans more than 2 million clones, over 85% being singletons. This sample was included in a study of shared clonotypes between healthy human individuals. General study results and limits: Genetic and exposure-history diversity was limited by the small donor number.

The CDR3 loop spans 17 amino acids. V was pared by 2 bases and J by 0 bases, with 17 bases between. CDR1 is SGHVS, CDR2 FQNEAQ, per germline. Sequenced input: naive CD8+ T cells from PBMCs. The TCR originated in a man between 18 and 35 years old in good health. Some clones in this sample may be carry-over from other donors' samples. The chain joins TRBV7-8 to TRBJ2-7; D gene ambiguous. CDR3 nucleotides: TGTGCCAGCAGCTTATTTGTCGGACGCGCGAGCTCCTACGAGCAGTACTTC. It translates to CASSLFVGRASSYEQYF. Full variable domain (remainder filled in from reference TRBV7-8 and TRBJ2-7): GAGVSQSPRYKVAKRGQDVALRCDPISGHVSLFWYQQALGQGPEFLTYFQNEAQLDKSGLPSDRFFAERPEGSVSTLKIQRTQQEDSAVYLCASSLFVGRASSYEQYFGPGTRLTVT.